This is a list of T cell receptor beta chains from one sample in a study of blood T cell repertoires in COVID-19. The repertoire was sequenced with immunoSEQ multiplex PCR; TCRdb's copy has only in-frame clones and lacks some. In the table there are some 400,000 clones, around 87% of which are singletons. Sequencing was carried out using peripheral blood. These receptors were taken from a human donor in a cohort sampled during active COVID-19. CDR3s include the opening cysteine and the closing phenylalanine or tryptophan. The order of the fields is V gene, D gene, clone size, J gene, CDR3 DNA, CDR3 protein. The D gene is left open where the match is weak. Size tells how often a clone was seen (once, few, many) or the class of an expanded clone, and some rows leave it out.

>TRBV12-3/TRBV12-4|NA|NA|TRBJ2-1
TGTGCCAGCAGTTTACGCGATGAGCAGTTCTTC
CASSLRDEQFF
>TRBV10-3|NA|NA|TRBJ1-4
TGTGCCATCAGTGACCCGGCCGGGGGGAGCGAAAAACTGTTTTTT
CAISDPAGGSEKLFF
>TRBV25-1|NA|NA|TRBJ2-1
TGTGCCAGCAGTGAACGGGGCTCCTACAATGAGCAGTTCTTC
CASSERGSYNEQFF
>TRBV11-2|NA|NA|TRBJ2-2
TGTGCCAGCAGCTGGACAACAGGGAACGCCGGGGAGCTGTTTTTT
CASSWTTGNAGELFF
>TRBV27|TRBD1|NA|TRBJ2-5
TGTGCCAGCAGTTTACGGGGACAGGGGTTTGAGACCCAGTACTTC
CASSLRGQGFETQYF
>TRBV2|NA|NA|TRBJ2-2
TGTGCCAGCATGCGGGGCGGGAACACCGGGGAGCTGTTTTTT
CASMRGGNTGELFF
>TRBV9|TRBD1|NA|TRBJ1-1
TGTGCCAGCAGCGTTGAGGACAGGGGCGACACTGAAGCTTTCTTT
CASSVEDRGDTEAFF
>TRBV4-1|NA|NA|TRBJ1-1
TGCGCCAGCAGCCAAGATGCGGCGGGGGACACTGAAGCTTTCTTT
CASSQDAAGDTEAFF
>TRBV5-4|NA|few|TRBJ2-1
TGTGCCAGCAGCTTGGCCGGTGGGCAGGAGCAGTTCTTC
CASSLAGGQEQFF
>TRBV7-9|TRBD2|NA|TRBJ2-1
TGTGCCAGCAGCCTTAGCGGGAGGAAGGACAATGAGCAGTTCTTC
CASSLSGRKDNEQFF
>TRBV10-3|TRBD1|NA|TRBJ1-1
TGTGCCATCAGTGAGGGATTCACCTTGGGGACAGGACCTGAAGCTTTCTTT
CAISEGFTLGTGPEAFF
>TRBV19|NA|NA|TRBJ2-1
TGTGCCTCCAGCGGAGCCTATAGCTCCTACAATGAGCAGTTCTTC
CASSGAYSSYNEQFF
>TRBV4-1|TRBD1|NA|TRBJ2-5
TGCGCCAGCAGCCCTTGGACAGGCCAAGAGACCCAGTACTTC
CASSPWTGQETQYF
>TRBV28|NA|NA|TRBJ2-2
TGTGCCAGCAGTTTTTGGGGCTTGATGAACACCGGGGAGCTGTTTTTT
CASSFWGLMNTGELFF
>TRBV9|NA|few|TRBJ1-1
TGTGCCAGCAGCGTAAAAGGGGATACTGAAGCTTTCTTT
CASSVKGDTEAFF